A selection of T cell receptor beta chains follows, all from one sample in a study of regulatory T cells in long-lasting Graves disease. TCRdb called the multiplex PCR reads again in MiXCR, with one record for every CDR3 protein. Here the sample spans about 620,000 distinct CDR3 sequences, roughly 16% being singletons. The same sample was also studied in work on T cells in Graves' hyperthyroidism and ophthalmopathy.

Sequenced here: peripheral blood mononuclear cells (PBMCs), sampled at new diagnosis, from a patient treated with antithyroid drugs. These receptors all stem from a young woman with Graves disease. CDR3s include the opening cysteine and the closing phenylalanine or tryptophan. The order of the fields is clone size, J gene, V gene, D gene, CDR3 DNA, CDR3 protein. The D gene is left open where the match is weak. The size entry is marked missing in some rows and otherwise reads once, few, many or a size class.

>.|TRBJ1-1|TRBV7-2|.
TGTGCCAGCAGCTTAGTCCGGCAGAACGCTGAAGCTTTCTTT
CASSLVRQNAEAFF
>.|TRBJ2-3|TRBV24-1|TRBD1
TGTGCCACCATGGACAGGGATTACACAGATACGCAGTATTTT
CATMDRDYTDTQYF
>many|TRBJ2-2|TRBV7-8|.
TGTGCCAGCAGCAAGACCGGTCTCACCGGGGAGCTGTTTTTT
CASSKTGLTGELFF
>few|TRBJ2-1|TRBV24-1|TRBD2
TGTGCCACCCAAGGGACTAGCGGGAGCCATGAGCAGTTCTTC
CATQGTSGSHEQFF
>.|TRBJ2-5|TRBV30|TRBD1
TGTGCCTGTTGGCCCGGGACAGAGGAACAAGAGACCCAGTACTTC
CACWPGTEEQETQYF
>many|TRBJ1-2|TRBV6-1|.
TGTGCCAGCAGTGAAGCGGCAGGGTACGGCTACACCTTC
CASSEAAGYGYTF
>many|TRBJ1-2|TRBV20-1|.
TGCAGTGCTAAGGGACTCTCAGGCTATGGCTACACCTTC
CSAKGLSGYGYTF
>many|TRBJ1-5|TRBV30|.
TGTGCCTGGAGTGGGACAGCGACCAATCAGCCCCAGCATTTT
CAWSGTATNQPQHF
>.|TRBJ1-6|TRBV12-3/TRBV12-4|TRBD1
TGTGCCAGCAACAGGGGGCGGTCACCCCTCCACTTT
CASNRGRSPLHF
>.|TRBJ1-5|TRBV19|.
TGTGCCAGTAGTCCCCGACAGTTTGATGGCAATCAGCCCCAGCATTTT
CASSPRQFDGNQPQHF
>few|TRBJ1-2|TRBV30|TRBD1
TGTGCCTGGAGCCACGGGACAGGCCTCTATGGCTACACCTTC
CAWSHGTGLYGYTF
>many|TRBJ2-2|TRBV7-9|TRBD1
TGTGCCAGCAGCCCACTGGGACAGCACTACACCGGGGAGCTGTTTTTT
CASSPLGQHYTGELFF
>few|TRBJ2-2|TRBV2|.
TGTGCCAGCAGTGAAGGCGGACCGAACACCAGGGAGCTGTTTTTT
CASSEGGPNTRELFF
>.|TRBJ1-6|TRBV5-5|.
TGTGCCAGCAGCTATCTGGGACACGATAATTCACCCCTCCACTTT
CASSYLGHDNSPLHF
>few|TRBJ2-3|TRBV5-5|.
TGTGCCAGCAGGCCTCCTAGCACAGATACGCAGTATTTT
CASRPPSTDTQYF
>many|TRBJ2-1|TRBV12-3/TRBV12-4|TRBD2
TGTGCCAGCAGTTTATCCAGCGGGAGGGTCAATGAGCAGTTCTTC
CASSLSSGRVNEQFF
>many|TRBJ1-2|TRBV7-9|.
TGTGCCAGCAGCTTAAATACAGGGTTCGGCGGCTACACCTTC
CASSLNTGFGGYTF
>many|TRBJ2-1|TRBV24-1|TRBD2
TGTGCCACCAGTGATTTTCTAGCGGGAGTGCATGAGCAGTTCTTC
CATSDFLAGVHEQFF
>once|TRBJ2-7|TRBV27|TRBD2
TGTGCCAGCAGTTTAATTCGGGGGGCCTACGAGCAGTACTTC
CASSLIRGAYEQYF
>.|TRBJ2-1|TRBV5-1|TRBD2
TGCGCCAGCAGCTTGGAAGGGACAGCTAGCGGGAGGCCCTACAATGAGCAGTTCTTC
CASSLEGTASGRPYNEQFF
>.|TRBJ1-2|TRBV9|.
TGTGCCAGCAGCGGTGAGGGGAGTACCTATGGCTACACCTTC
CASSGEGSTYGYTF
>many|TRBJ2-7|TRBV2|.
TGTGCCAGCAGTGGGTCCTCCTTCTCAGACGAGCAGTACTTC
CASSGSSFSDEQYF
>few|TRBJ1-4|TRBV20-1|.
TGCAGTGCTCGTGGGGGACGTAACGGTGAAAAACTGTTTTTT
CSARGGRNGEKLFF
>.|TRBJ2-7|TRBV9|.
TGTGCCAGCAGCGAATCTTCCGGGACCCTAGGCACCTACGAGCAGTACTTC
CASSESSGTLGTYEQYF